A single sample is the source of the 2 T cell receptor beta chains below, sequenced in a study of identical twins. TCRdb recomputed calls from the 5' RACE reads with MiXCR, one row per CDR3 protein. The table has around 670,000 distinct CDR3 sequences, around 6% seen once. Sequenced input: naive T cells sorted from blood. The receptor set was obtained from a man in his late teens or twenties in good health.

This clonotype was detected many times. The rearrangement joins TRBV5-1 to TRBJ2-2; D is uncertain. V lost 4 bases to trimming and J lost 6 bases, with 10 bases between them. Germline loops: CDR1 SGHRS, CDR2 YFSETQ. The CDR3 sequence is 13 residues long. In DNA, the CDR3 is TGCGCCAGCAGCCCAGCCCCGGCCGGGGAGCTGTTTTTT. Its translation is CASSPAPAGELFF.

This clonotype was detected many times. The J gene is TRBJ2-3, the V gene TRBV6-2 or TRBV6-3, with D maybe TRBD1 (6 bases). The germline CDR1 and CDR2 sequences are MNHEY and SVGEGT. CDR3 length: 15 amino acids. V lost 6 bases and J 0 bases, leaving 13 bases between the germline ends. The CDR3 nucleotides are TGTGCCAGCAGGAGTGGGACAATTAGCACAGATACGCAGTATTTT. It specifies CASRSGTISTDTQYF.